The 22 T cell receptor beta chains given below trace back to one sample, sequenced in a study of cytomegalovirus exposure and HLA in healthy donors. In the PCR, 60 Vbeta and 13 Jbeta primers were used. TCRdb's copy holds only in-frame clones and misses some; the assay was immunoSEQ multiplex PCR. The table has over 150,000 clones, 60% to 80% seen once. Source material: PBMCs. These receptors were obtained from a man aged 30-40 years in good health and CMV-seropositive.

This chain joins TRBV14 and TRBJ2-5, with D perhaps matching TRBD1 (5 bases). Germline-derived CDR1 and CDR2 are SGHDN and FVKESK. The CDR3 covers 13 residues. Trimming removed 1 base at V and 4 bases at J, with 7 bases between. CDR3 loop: CASSQGQGETQYF. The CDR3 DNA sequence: TGTGCCAGCAGCCAAGGTCAGGGAGAGACCCAGTACTTC. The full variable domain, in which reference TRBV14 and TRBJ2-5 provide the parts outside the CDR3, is EAGVTQFPSHSVIEKGQTVTLRCDPISGHDNLYWYRRVMGKEIKFLLHFVKESKQDESGMPNNRFLAERTGGTYSTLKVQPAELEDSGVYFCASSQGQGETQYFGPGTRLLVL.

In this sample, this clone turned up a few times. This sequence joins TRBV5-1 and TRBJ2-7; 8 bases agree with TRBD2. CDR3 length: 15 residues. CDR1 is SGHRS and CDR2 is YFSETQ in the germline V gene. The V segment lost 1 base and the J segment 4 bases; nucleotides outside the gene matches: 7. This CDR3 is CASSLPGGPFYEQYF. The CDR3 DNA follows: TGCGCCAGCAGCTTGCCGGGGGGGCCGTTTTACGAGCAGTACTTC.

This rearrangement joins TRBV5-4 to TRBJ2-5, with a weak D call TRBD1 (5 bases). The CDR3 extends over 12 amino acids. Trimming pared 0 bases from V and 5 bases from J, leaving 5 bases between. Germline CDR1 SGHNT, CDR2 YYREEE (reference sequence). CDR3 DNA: TGTGCCAGCAGCTTGGACAGGGAGACCCAGTACTTC. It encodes CASSLDRETQYF. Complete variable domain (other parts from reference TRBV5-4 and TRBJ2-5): ETGVTQSPTHLIKTRGQQVTLRCSSQSGHNTVSWYQQALGQGPQFIFQYYREEENGRGNFPPRFSGLQFPNYSSELNVNALELDDSALYLCASSLDRETQYFGPGTRLLVL.

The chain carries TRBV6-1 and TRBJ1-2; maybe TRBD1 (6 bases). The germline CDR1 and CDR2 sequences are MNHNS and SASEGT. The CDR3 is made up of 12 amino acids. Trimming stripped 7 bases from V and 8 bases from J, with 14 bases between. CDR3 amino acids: CASTGDTAGYTF. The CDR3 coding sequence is TGTGCCAGCACCGGGGACACGGCGGGCTACACCTTC.

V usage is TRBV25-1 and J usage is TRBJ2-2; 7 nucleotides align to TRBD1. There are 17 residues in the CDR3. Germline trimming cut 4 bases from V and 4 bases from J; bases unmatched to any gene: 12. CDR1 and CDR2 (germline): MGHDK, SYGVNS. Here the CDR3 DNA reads TGTGCCAGCAGTGGTATTGGAAGGGGGCGAGGCACCGGGGAGCTGTTTTTT. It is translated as CASSGIGRGRGTGELFF. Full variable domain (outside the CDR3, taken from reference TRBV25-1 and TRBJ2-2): EADIYQTPRYLVIGTGKKITLECSQTMGHDKMYWYQQDPGMELHLIHYSYGVNSTEKGDLSSESTVSRIRTEHFPLTLESARPSHTSQYLCASSGIGRGRGTGELFFGEGSRLTVL.

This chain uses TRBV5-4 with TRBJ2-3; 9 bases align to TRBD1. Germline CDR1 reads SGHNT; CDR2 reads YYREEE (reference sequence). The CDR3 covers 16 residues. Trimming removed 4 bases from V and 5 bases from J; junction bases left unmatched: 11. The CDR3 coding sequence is TGTGCCAGCAGCCCGAAAACAGGGGGCGCAGGAGATACGCAGTATTTT. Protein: CASSPKTGGAGDTQYF.

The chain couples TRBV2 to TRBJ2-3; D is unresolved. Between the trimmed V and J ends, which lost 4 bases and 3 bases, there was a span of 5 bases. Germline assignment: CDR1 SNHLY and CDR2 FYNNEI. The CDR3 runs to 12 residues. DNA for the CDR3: TGTGCCAGCAGTGGCGAAACAGATACGCAGTATTTT. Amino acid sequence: CASSGETDTQYF.

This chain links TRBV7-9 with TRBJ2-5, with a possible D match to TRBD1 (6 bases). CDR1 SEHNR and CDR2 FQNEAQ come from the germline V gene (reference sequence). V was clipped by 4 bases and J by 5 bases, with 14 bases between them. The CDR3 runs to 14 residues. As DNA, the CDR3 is TGTGCCAGCAGCTCATCAGGGGCTGGGGAGACCCAGTACTTC. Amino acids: CASSSSGAGETQYF.

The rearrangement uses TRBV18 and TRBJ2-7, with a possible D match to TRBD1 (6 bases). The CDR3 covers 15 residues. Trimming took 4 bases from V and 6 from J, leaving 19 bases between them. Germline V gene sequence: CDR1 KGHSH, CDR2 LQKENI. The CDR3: CASSQQGSDRAEQYF. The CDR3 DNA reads TGTGCCAGCTCACAACAGGGATCGGACCGGGCCGAGCAGTACTTC. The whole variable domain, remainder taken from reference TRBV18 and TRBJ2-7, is NAGVMQNPRHLVRRRGQEARLRCSPMKGHSHVYWYRQLPEEGLKFMVYLQKENIIDESGMPKERFSAEFPKEGPSILRIQQVVRGDSAAYFCASSQQGSDRAEQYFGPGTRLTVT.

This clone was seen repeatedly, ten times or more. The CDR3 loop is CASSLAQGAEAFF. The CDR3 nucleotides are TGTGCCAGCAGCTTAGCCCAGGGGGCTGAAGCTTTCTTT. The rearrangement uses TRBV11-2 and TRBJ1-1, with TRBD1 identical over 7 bases. Losses at the gene ends were 1 base for V and 6 bases for J; bases not matched to a gene: 2. Germline V gives CDR1 SGHAT, CDR2 FQNNGV. The CDR3 runs to 13 residues.

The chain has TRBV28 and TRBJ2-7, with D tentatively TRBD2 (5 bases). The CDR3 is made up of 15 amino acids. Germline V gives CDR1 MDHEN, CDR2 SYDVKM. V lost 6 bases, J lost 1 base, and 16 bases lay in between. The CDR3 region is CASSPRTFGSYEQYF. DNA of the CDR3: TGTGCCAGCAGCCCACGGACTTTCGGGTCCTACGAGCAGTACTTC.

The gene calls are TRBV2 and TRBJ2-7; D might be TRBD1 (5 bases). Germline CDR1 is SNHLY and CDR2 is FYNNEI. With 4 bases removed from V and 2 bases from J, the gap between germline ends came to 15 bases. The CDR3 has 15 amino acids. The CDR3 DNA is TGTGCCAGCAGTGTCGTACAGGCCCTAACCTACGAGCAGTACTTC. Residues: CASSVVQALTYEQYF.

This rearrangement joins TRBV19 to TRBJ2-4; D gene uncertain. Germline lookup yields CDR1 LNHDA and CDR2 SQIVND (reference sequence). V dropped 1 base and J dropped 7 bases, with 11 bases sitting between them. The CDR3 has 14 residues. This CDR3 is CASSIADSSNIQYF. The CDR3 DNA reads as TGTGCCAGTAGTATAGCCGACTCGTCGAACATTCAGTACTTC.

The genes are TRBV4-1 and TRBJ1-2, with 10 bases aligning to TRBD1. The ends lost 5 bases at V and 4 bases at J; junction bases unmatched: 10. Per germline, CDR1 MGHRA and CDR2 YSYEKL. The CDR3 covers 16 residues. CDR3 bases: TGCGCCAGCAGCAGTACCGGGACAGGGGCTGTCTATGGCTACACCTTC. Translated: CASSSTGTGAVYGYTF.

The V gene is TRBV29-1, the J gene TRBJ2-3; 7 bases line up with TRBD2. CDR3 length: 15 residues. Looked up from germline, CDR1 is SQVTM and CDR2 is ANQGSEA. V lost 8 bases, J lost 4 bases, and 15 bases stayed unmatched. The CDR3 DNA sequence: TGCAGCCTCCACCTCTATACTAGCGAGGCAGATACGCAGTATTTT. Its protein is CSLHLYTSEADTQYF.

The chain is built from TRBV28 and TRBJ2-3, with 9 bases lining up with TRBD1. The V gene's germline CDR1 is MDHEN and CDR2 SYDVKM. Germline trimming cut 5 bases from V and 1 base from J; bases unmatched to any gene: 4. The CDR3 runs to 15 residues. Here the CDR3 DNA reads TGTGCCAGCAGTGCTAGGACAGGGGGCACAGATACGCAGTATTTT. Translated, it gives CASSARTGGTDTQYF.

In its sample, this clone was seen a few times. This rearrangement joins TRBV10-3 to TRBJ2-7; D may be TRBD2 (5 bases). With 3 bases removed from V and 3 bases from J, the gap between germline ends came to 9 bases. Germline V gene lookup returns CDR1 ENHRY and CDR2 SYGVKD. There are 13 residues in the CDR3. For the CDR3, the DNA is TGTGCCATCAGTGACGACGGGAACTACGAGCAGTACTTC. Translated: CAISDDGNYEQYF.

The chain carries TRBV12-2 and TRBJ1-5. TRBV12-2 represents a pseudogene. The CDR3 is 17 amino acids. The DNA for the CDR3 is TGTGCAAGTCGCTTAGTTGCTGGGGAGGGTAGCAATCAGCCCCAGCATTTT. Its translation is CASRLVAGEGSNQPQHF.

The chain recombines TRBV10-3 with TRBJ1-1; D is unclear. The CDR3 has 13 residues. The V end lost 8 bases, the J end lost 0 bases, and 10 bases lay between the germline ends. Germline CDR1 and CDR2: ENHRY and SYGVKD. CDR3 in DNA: TGTGCCATCCGAACCTCTATGAACACTGAAGCTTTCTTT. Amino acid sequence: CAIRTSMNTEAFF.

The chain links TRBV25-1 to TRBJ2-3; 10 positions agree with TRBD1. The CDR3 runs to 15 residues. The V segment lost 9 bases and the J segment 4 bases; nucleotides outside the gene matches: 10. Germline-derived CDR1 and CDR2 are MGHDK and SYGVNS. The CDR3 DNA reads TGTGCCAGTTCGGACGGGACAGGGGTGCCAGATACGCAGTATTTT. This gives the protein CASSDGTGVPDTQYF.

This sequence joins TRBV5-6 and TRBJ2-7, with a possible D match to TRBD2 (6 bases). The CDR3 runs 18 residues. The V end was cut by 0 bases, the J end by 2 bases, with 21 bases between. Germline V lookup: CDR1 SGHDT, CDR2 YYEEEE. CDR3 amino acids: CASSLGGPWGTHTYEQYF. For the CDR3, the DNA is TGTGCCAGCAGCTTGGGGGGTCCATGGGGGACTCACACCTACGAGCAGTACTTC.

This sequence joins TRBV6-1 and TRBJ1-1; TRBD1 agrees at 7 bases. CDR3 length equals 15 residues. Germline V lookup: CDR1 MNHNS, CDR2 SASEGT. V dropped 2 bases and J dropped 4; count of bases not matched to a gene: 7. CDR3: CASSEQTGWATEAFF. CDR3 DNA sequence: TGTGCCAGCAGTGAACAGACAGGGTGGGCCACTGAAGCTTTCTTT.